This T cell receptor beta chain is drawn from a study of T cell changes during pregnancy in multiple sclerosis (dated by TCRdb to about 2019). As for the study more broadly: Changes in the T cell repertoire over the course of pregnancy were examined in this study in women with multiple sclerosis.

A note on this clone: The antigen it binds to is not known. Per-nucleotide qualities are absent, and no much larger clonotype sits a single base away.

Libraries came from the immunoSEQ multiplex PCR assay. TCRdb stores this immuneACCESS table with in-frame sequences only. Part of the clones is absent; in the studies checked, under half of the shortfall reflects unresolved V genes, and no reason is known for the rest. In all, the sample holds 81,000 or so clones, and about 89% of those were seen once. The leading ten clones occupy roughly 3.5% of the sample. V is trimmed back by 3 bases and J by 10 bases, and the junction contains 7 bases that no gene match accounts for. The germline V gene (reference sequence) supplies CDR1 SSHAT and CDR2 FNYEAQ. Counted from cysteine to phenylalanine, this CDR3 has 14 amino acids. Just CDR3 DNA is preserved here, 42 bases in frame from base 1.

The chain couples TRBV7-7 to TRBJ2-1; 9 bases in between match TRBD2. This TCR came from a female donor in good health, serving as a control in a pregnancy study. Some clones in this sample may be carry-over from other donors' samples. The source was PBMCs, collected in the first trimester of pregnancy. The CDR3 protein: CASSLGTSREEQFF. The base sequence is TGTGCCAGCAGCTTGGGGACTAGCCGGGAGGAGCAGTTCTTC.